The 4 T cell receptor beta chains below were found in one sample sequenced in a study of shared clonotypes between healthy human individuals. Using immunoSEQ multiplex PCR, the repertoire was profiled, and TCRdb retains in-frame clones only, with some absent. Among roughly 590,000 clones listed, roughly 95% were seen once. Naive CD8 cells lacked CD45RO and underwent positive selection for CCR7, leaving out terminally differentiated effector memory CD45RA+ cells. The source material was naive CD8+ T cells sorted from blood. The receptors originated from a woman aged 25-40 years in good health.

The chain couples TRBV9 to TRBJ2-1, with TRBD1 identical over 11 bases. CDR1 is SGDLS, CDR2 YYNGEE, per germline. The junction had 9 bases not matched to a gene; V was cut back by 3 bases and J by 7 bases. The CDR3 is 16 amino acids. CDR3 sequence reads: CASSERTGGNLNEQFF. CDR3 coding DNA: TGTGCCAGCAGCGAGCGGACAGGGGGCAATCTAAATGAGCAGTTCTTC.

The rearrangement uses TRBV11-2 and TRBJ1-1; D is possibly TRBD1 (6 bases). Germline V gene lookup returns CDR1 SGHAT and CDR2 FQNNGV. The CDR3 totals 17 residues. V was trimmed by 5 bases and J by 2 bases, leaving 21 bases between them. The CDR3 region is CASSPGVVVGGNTEAFF. The CDR3 DNA follows: TGTGCCAGCAGCCCGGGAGTCGTAGTAGGGGGAAACACTGAAGCTTTCTTT.

V gene TRBV29-1 combines with J gene TRBJ2-7; TRBD1 or TRBD2 may be the D gene (5 bases each). Trimming shortened V by 1 base and J by 0 bases, and 10 bases separated the two germline ends. This CDR3 is built from 14 residues. Germline V gene data show CDR1 as SQVTM and CDR2 as ANQGSEA. CDR3 amino acids: CSVEGDGSSYEQYF. The DNA of the CDR3 is TGCAGCGTTGAAGGGGACGGATCCTCCTACGAGCAGTACTTC.

J is TRBJ2-7 and V is TRBV28; 7 bases align to TRBD1. The germline CDR1 and CDR2 sequences are MDHEN and SYDVKM. V gave up 7 bases and J gave up 3 bases; unmatched junction bases: 21. The CDR3 extends over 18 amino acids. The chain's CDR3 is CASTVGRGLISQYYEQYF. The CDR3 DNA follows: TGTGCCAGCACGGTAGGAAGGGGGCTCATTTCCCAATACTACGAGCAGTACTTC.